The present TCR beta chain was sequenced within a study of cytomegalovirus exposure and HLA in healthy donors. 60 Vbeta and 13 Jbeta primers were used in PCR. Libraries were prepared by immunoSEQ multiplex PCR; TCRdb keeps only in-frame clonotypes and omits some of them. This sample has about 130,000 clones, with 82% found just once. J was trimmed by 5 bases and V by 4 bases; bases with no gene match: 20. Germline CDR1 is SGHTA and CDR2 is FQGNSA. CDR3 length: 18 amino acids. This sequence joins TRBV7-2 and TRBJ2-7, with 7 bases that match TRBD1. Sequenced: PBMCs. The clonotype comes from a boy younger than 10 in good health and CMV-seronegative. In DNA form, the CDR3 reads TGTGCCAGCAGCTCCTTCGAAGTATACAGGGGACGGGTAAACGAGCAGTACTTC. Translation: CASSSFEVYRGRVNEQYF. The full variable domain, its missing parts supplied by reference TRBV7-2 and TRBJ2-7, is GAGVSQSPSNKVTEKGKDVELRCDPISGHTALYWYRQSLGQGLEFLIYFQGNSAPDKSGLPSDRFSAERTGGSVSTLTIQRTQQEDSAVYLCASSSFEVYRGRVNEQYFGPGTRLTVT.